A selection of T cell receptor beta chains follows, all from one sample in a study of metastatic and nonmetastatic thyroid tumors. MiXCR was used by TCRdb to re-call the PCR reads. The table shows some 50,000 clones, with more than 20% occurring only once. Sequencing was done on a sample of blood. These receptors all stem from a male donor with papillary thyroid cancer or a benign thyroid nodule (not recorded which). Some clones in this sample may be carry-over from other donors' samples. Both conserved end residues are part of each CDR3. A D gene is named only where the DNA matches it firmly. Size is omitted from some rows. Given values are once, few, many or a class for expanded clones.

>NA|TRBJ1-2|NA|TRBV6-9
TGTGCCAGCAGTTATACACAAGAACGAAACTATGGCTACACCTTC
CASSYTQERNYGYTF
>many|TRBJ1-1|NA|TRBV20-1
TGCAGTGCTAGAGATTGGGGGGTAGGGGGAGGCACTGAAGCTTTCTTT
CSARDWGVGGGTEAFF
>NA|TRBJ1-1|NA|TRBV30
TGTGCCTGGAGTTTGGCAGGGAACACTGAAGCTTTCTTT
CAWSLAGNTEAFF
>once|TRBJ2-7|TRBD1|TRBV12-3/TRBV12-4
TGTGCCAGCAGTTCCTGGACAGGGCCGGAGGAGCAGTACTTC
CASSSWTGPEEQYF
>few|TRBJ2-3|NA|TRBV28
TGTGCCAGCAGTGATCCAGGGGGCACAGATACGCAGTATTTT
CASSDPGGTDTQYF
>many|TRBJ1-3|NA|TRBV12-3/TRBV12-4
TGTGCCAGCAGTCCAGGTGGGTTACAAGGAAACACCATATATTTT
CASSPGGLQGNTIYF
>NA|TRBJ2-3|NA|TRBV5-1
TGCGCCAGCAGCTTGGATCTGGGTTCAGATACGCAGTATTTT
CASSLDLGSDTQYF
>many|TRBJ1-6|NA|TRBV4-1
TGCGCCAGCAGCCAAACAGGAGATTCACCCCTCCACTTT
CASSQTGDSPLHF
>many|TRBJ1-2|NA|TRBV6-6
TGTGCCAGCAGTTACGAACCCGGGACCTTCTATGGCTACACCTTC
CASSYEPGTFYGYTF
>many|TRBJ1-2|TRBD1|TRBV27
TGTGCCAGCAGCCCCCCGGGGACAGTATATGGCTACACCTTC
CASSPPGTVYGYTF
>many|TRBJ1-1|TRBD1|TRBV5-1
TGCGCCAGCAGCTTGGAACAGGGGGTTGGGGAAGCTTTCTTT
CASSLEQGVGEAFF
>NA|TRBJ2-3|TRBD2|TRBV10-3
TGTGCAATCAGTGAAAGGTCGGCGGGGGGTTCTAGAACAGATACGCAGTATTTT
CAISERSAGGSRTDTQYF
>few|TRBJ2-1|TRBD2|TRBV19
TGTGCCAGTAGTACACTAGCGGGATGGGTCAATGAGCAGTTCTTC
CASSTLAGWVNEQFF
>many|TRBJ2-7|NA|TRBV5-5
TGTGCCAGCAGCTTGGGGGCAGGTGGGACCTACGAGCAGTACTTC
CASSLGAGGTYEQYF
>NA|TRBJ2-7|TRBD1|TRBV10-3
TGTGCCATCAGTGAGTCGGGACAGAGCCACGAGCAGTACTTC
CAISESGQSHEQYF
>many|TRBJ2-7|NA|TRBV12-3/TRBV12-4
TGTGCCAGCAGAGGGGGTCCCTACGAGCAGTACTTC
CASRGGPYEQYF
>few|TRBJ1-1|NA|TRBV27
TGTGCCAGCAGTTTAGGGGGTCTGCCTGAAGCTTTCTTC
CASSLGGLPEAFF
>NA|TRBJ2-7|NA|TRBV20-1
TGCAGTGCTGAGACCCCCGGGACTGGCCGCTACGAGCAGTACTTC
CSAETPGTGRYEQYF
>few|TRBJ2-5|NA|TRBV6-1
TGTGCCAGCAGTAACCGACAGGTGGCTATCAAAGAGACCCAGTACTTC
CASSNRQVAIKETQYF
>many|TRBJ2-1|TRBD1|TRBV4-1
TGCGCCAGCAGCCAAGATCAGGGGACAGGGATTCACAATGAGCAGTTCTTC
CASSQDQGTGIHNEQFF
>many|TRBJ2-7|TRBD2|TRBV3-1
TGTGCCAGCAGCCAAGTTTTGGGACTAGCGTCTAGCGAGCAGTACTTC
CASSQVLGLASSEQYF
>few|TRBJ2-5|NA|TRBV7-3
TGTGCCAGCAGCTTAATTGGGGGGCGGCAAGAGACCCAGTACTTC
CASSLIGGRQETQYF
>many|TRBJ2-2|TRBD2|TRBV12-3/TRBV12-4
TGTGCCGACTTGGGACTAGCGGGTTTCACCGGGGAGCTGTTTTTT
CADLGLAGFTGELFF